These 20 T cell receptor beta chains came from one sample sequenced in a study of blood T cell repertoires in COVID-19. Profiled with immunoSEQ multiplex PCR; TCRdb holds only in-frame clones, not every one. The data show 150,000 to 200,000 clones, with roughly nine tenths seen just once and 15% to 20% held by the top ten. Sample: peripheral blood. All receptors derive from a man in his 60s with active or convalescent COVID-19.

The V call is TRBV24-1, the J call TRBJ2-7; the D gene is possibly TRBD1 (6 bases). V was clipped by 3 bases and J by 6 bases, with 11 bases between them. The V gene's germline CDR1 is KGHDR and CDR2 SFDVKD. The CDR3 is 13 amino acids. The CDR3 DNA reads TGTGCCACCAGTGATGGCGGCAGGGGCGAGCAGTACTTC. It encodes CATSDGGRGEQYF.

The gene calls are TRBV3-1 (or the pseudogene TRBV3-2) and TRBJ2-1; 9 nucleotides agree with TRBD1. V lost 1 base, J lost 7 bases, and 8 bases stayed unmatched. The CDR3 sequence is 16 residues long. Germline lookup yields CDR1 LGHDT and CDR2 YNNKEL (reference sequence). The DNA of the CDR3 is TGTGCCAGCAGCCAAGTATGGACAGGGGTTAGGAATGAGCAGTTCTTC. It encodes CASSQVWTGVRNEQFF.

V usage is TRBV28 and J usage is TRBJ1-5; 8 bases align to TRBD1. CDR1 and CDR2 from the germline V gene are MDHEN and SYDVKM. The CDR3 is made up of 14 amino acids. Trimming took 1 base from V and 5 from J; bases not matched to a gene: 1. The CDR3 spells CASSLSGGHQPQHF. Written as DNA, the CDR3 is TGTGCCAGCAGTTTATCAGGGGGCCATCAGCCCCAGCATTTT.

This clone was counted a single time. The chain employs TRBV6-5 and TRBJ1-1; possibly TRBD1 for D (5 bases). From germline, CDR1 is MNHEY and CDR2 SVGAGI. Trimming stripped 2 bases from V and 6 bases from J, with 13 bases between. The CDR3 contains 14 residues. The CDR3 DNA is TGTGCCAGCAGTTACACAGGCTCAAGGTCTGAAGCTTTCTTT. As protein: CASSYTGSRSEAFF.

V usage is TRBV9 and J usage is TRBJ1-2; 7 bases agree with TRBD1. Germline trimming cut 3 bases from V and 5 bases from J; bases unmatched to any gene: 7. The length of the CDR3 is 14 residues. In germline, CDR1 is SGDLS, CDR2 YYNGEE. CDR3 protein: CASSATGSEYGYTF. The CDR3 coding sequence is TGTGCCAGCAGCGCGACAGGGAGCGAGTATGGCTACACCTTC.

CDR3 DNA sequence: TGTGCCAGCAGCCCCCGGGACTCCAATCTGTTTTTT. Its protein product is CASSPRDSNLFF. The J gene is TRBJ1-4, the V gene TRBV21-1. TRBV21-1 represents a pseudogene. The length of the CDR3 is 12 residues.

This chain uses TRBV5-4 with TRBJ2-1; 10 positions agree with TRBD1. Per the germline V gene, CDR1 is SGHNT and CDR2 is YYREEE (reference sequence). With V trimmed by 4 bases and J by 5 bases, 9 bases remained unmatched. CDR3 length equals 16 residues. DNA of the CDR3: TGTGCCAGCAGCAGGGACGGGACAGGGGACAACAATGAGCAGTTCTTC. Its translation: CASSRDGTGDNNEQFF.

The chain couples TRBV25-1 to TRBJ2-1; 10 positions match TRBD2. The CDR3 is 16 residues long. The ends lost 3 bases at V and 8 bases at J; junction bases unmatched: 10. In germline, CDR1 is MGHDK, CDR2 SYGVNS. CDR3 sequence (DNA): TGTGCCAGCAGTGATTTCAACCTTGGACTAGCGGATGAGCAGTTCTTC. Protein: CASSDFNLGLADEQFF.

The rearrangement joins TRBV30 to TRBJ1-5; no definite D call. The CDR3 runs to 14 residues. Per the germline V gene, CDR1 is GTSNPN and CDR2 is SVGIG (reference sequence). V was cut by 3 bases and J by 0 bases, with 9 bases left in between. The CDR3 loop reads CAWRVRDSNQPQHF. DNA of the CDR3: TGTGCCTGGAGGGTCCGAGATAGCAATCAGCCCCAGCATTTT. The full variable domain, with the rest looked up from reference TRBV30 and TRBJ1-5, is SQTIHQWPATLVQPVGSPLSLECTVEGTSNPNLYWYRQAAGRGLQLLFYSVGIGQISSEVPQNLSASRPQDRQFILSSKKLLLSDSGFYLCAWRVRDSNQPQHFGDGTRLSIL.

The V gene is TRBV3-1 (or the pseudogene TRBV3-2), the J gene TRBJ2-6; no clear D gene. Trimming removed 3 bases at V and 3 bases at J, with 9 bases between. Germline CDR1 reads LGHDT; CDR2 reads YNNKEL (reference sequence). The length of the CDR3 is 15 residues. The CDR3 sequence: CASSHASVGANVLTF. DNA for the CDR3: TGTGCCAGCAGCCACGCCTCGGTTGGGGCCAACGTCCTGACTTTC.

V is TRBV19 and J is TRBJ2-2, with 8 bases matching TRBD2. Trimming took 10 bases from V and 6 from J; bases not matched to a gene: 13. CDR1 is LNHDA, CDR2 SQIVND, per germline (reference sequence). The CDR3 totals 15 residues. The DNA of the CDR3 is TGTGCCACTCTGAAGGGCGGGGGGCGGTCCGGGGAGCTGTTTTTT. It is translated as CATLKGGGRSGELFF.

The chain combines TRBV3-1 (or the pseudogene TRBV3-2) with TRBJ2-3, with no clear D. The germline V and J ends were trimmed by 4 bases and 6 bases, with 20 bases remaining between them. Germline CDR1 reads LGHDT; CDR2 reads YNNKEL (reference sequence). There are 16 residues in the CDR3. CDR3: CASSLERRTRTDTQYF. In DNA form, the CDR3 reads TGTGCCAGCAGCCTGGAGCGTCGAACACGAACCGATACGCAGTATTTT.

The rearrangement uses TRBV10-2 and TRBJ1-1, with D perhaps matching TRBD1 (6 bases). The V gene lost 6 bases and the J gene lost 0 bases, with 20 bases spanning the gap. The CDR3 extends over 17 amino acids. Germline values: CDR1 WSHSY, CDR2 SAAADI. The CDR3: CASSVDSTEAMNTEAFF. CDR3 coding DNA: TGCGCCAGCAGCGTGGACAGTACCGAGGCGATGAACACTGAAGCTTTCTTT.

The V call is TRBV6-5, the J call TRBJ2-2; no firm D call. The CDR3 totals 13 residues. Germline CDR1 MNHEY, CDR2 SVGAGI. With 8 bases removed from V and 5 bases from J, the gap between germline ends came to 12 bases. Written as DNA, the CDR3 is TGTGCCAGCGGGCACGCCTTTACCGGGGAGCTGTTTTTT. Its protein is CASGHAFTGELFF.

CDR3 sequence (DNA): TGCAGCGTAGGGGACAGCGGCTACGAGCAGTACTTC. Its translation: CSVGDSGYEQYF. This chain links TRBV29-1 with TRBJ2-7, with 7 bases that match TRBD1. V trimming: 6 bases; J trimming: 3 bases; junction bases outside the gene matches: 5. This CDR3 is 12 amino acids long. The germline V gene encodes CDR1 SQVTM and CDR2 ANQGSEA.

This rearrangement joins TRBV3-1 (or the pseudogene TRBV3-2) to TRBJ2-3; no clear D gene. This CDR3 is built from 16 residues. The germline gives CDR1 LGHDT, CDR2 YNNKEL (reference sequence). V lost 0 bases to trimming and J lost 4 bases, with 14 bases between them. This CDR3 reads CASSQDGRVSADTQYF. CDR3 nucleotide sequence: TGTGCCAGCAGCCAAGATGGTAGAGTAAGCGCAGATACGCAGTATTTT.

The chain links TRBV2 to TRBJ1-1; 7 bases map to TRBD1. The J segment lost 0 bases and the V segment lost 6 bases, leaving 1 base of the junction unmatched. CDR1 and CDR2 (germline): SNHLY, FYNNEI. The CDR3 contains 13 residues. CDR3 in DNA: TGTGCCAGCAGGGGACAGTTGAACACTGAAGCTTTCTTT. It specifies CASRGQLNTEAFF.

The rearrangement links TRBV9 to TRBJ2-3; the D gene is possibly TRBD2 (6 bases). Trimming took 5 bases from V and 4 from J, leaving 20 bases between them. The CDR3 spans 16 residues. Germline V lookup: CDR1 SGDLS, CDR2 YYNGEE. The CDR3 loop is CASSKRALPPPDTQYF. The CDR3 DNA sequence: TGTGCCAGCAGTAAGCGGGCTTTACCCCCTCCAGATACGCAGTATTTT.

The chain is built from TRBV6-2 or TRBV6-3 and TRBJ2-1; 9 bases fit TRBD2. J was trimmed by 10 bases and V by 2 bases; bases with no gene match: 18. CDR3 length equals 18 residues. Germline CDR1 is MNHEY and CDR2 is SVGEGT. The CDR3 spells CASSYTTGLAFPIPEQFF. The CDR3, as DNA: TGTGCCAGCAGTTACACCACGGGACTAGCATTCCCAATACCGGAGCAGTTCTTC.

This clone was seen once. The rearrangement links TRBV19 to TRBJ2-1, with 14 bases matching TRBD2. The CDR3 has 16 amino acids. J lost 8 bases, V lost 4 bases, and 7 bases had no gene match. The germline CDR1 and CDR2 sequences are LNHDA and SQIVND (reference sequence). CDR3 DNA sequence: TGTGCCAGTAGTAACCCGGGACTAGCGGGAGTCTATGAGCAGTTCTTC. Translating it yields CASSNPGLAGVYEQFF. The whole variable domain, remainder taken from reference TRBV19 and TRBJ2-1, is DGGITQSPKYLFRKEGQNVTLSCEQNLNHDAMYWYRQDPGQGLRLIYYSQIVNDFQKGDIAEGYSVSREKKESFPLTVTSAQKNPTAFYLCASSNPGLAGVYEQFFGPGTRLTVL.